This T cell receptor (beta chain) was sequenced during a study of CD8 T cells in Susac syndrome. Findings and caveats of the study: The study acknowledged a relatively small number of individuals in its TCR sequencing and HLA analysis.

Sequencing of TCR beta was undertaken in CD8+ and CD4+ T cells derived from blood. Multiple sclerosis controls were treatment-naive patients with stable or active relapsing-remitting disease. Concerning this clonotype: Antigen specificity is unknown.

CDR1 and CDR2 from the germline V gene are LNHDA and SQIVND (reference sequence). V gave up 6 bases and J gave up 3 bases; unmatched junction bases: 9. This CDR3 spans 15 amino acids. About 0.45 to 1 ug RNA was reverse transcribed with random hexamers. The CDR3 of TCR beta was amplified by immunoSEQ multiplex PCR across 54 Vbeta and 13 Jbeta. TCRdb redid the calling of the immunoSEQ multiplex PCR reads with MiXCR, one entry per CDR3 protein. Among approximately 270,000 distinct CDR3 sequences, 93% were seen once, and the ten largest hold around 0.067%. The chain links TRBV19 to TRBJ1-2; 8 bases fit TRBD1. Sequencing used CD4+ T cells from PBMCs. This clonotype originated in a human donor with multiple sclerosis. CDR3 nucleotide sequence: TGTGCCAGTAGCCGCCAGCCAGGGGGCGACTATGGCTACACCTTC. This gives the protein CASSRQPGGDYGYTF.